The T cell receptor beta chain under discussion was sequenced for a study of shared clonotypes between healthy human individuals. As defined, naive CD8 cells were CD45RO-negative and positively selected for CCR7, with terminally differentiated effector memory CD45RA+ cells excluded. The ends lost 5 bases at V and 2 bases at J; junction bases unmatched: 4. Germline CDR1 and CDR2: MNHEY and SMNVEV (reference sequence). This CDR3 has 14 residues. TCRdb's table, derived via immunoSEQ multiplex PCR, lists solely in-frame clones and lacks some. In the table there are roughly 2,000,000 clones, less than 95% of which are singletons.

Sequenced sample: naive CD8+ T cells sorted from blood. This chain connects TRBV27 to TRBJ2-7, with TRBD1 identical over 9 bases. The sequence was collected from a man aged 18 to 30 in good health. In nucleotides, the CDR3 is TGTGCCAGCAGTGCACAGGGGGCCCCCTACGAGCAGTACTTC. Translated: CASSAQGAPYEQYF.